The rows below give T cell receptor beta chains drawn from one sample of a study of cytomegalovirus exposure and HLA in healthy donors. This table comes from immunoSEQ multiplex PCR, and its TCRdb copy is limited to in-frame clones, with some not included. The data contain under 100,000 clones, 81% of them singletons. The sample was PBMCs. These receptors were taken from a woman aged 70-85 years in good health and CMV-seropositive. The CDR3 runs from the conserved cysteine through the conserved F or W. D genes are given only for firm matches. Where a row states a size, it is once, few, many or the class of an expanded clone; other rows omit it.

size	V	D	J	CDR3	DNA
.	TRBV28	TRBD1	TRBJ1-2	CAVPGGQGTNYGYTF	TGTGCCGTCCCAGGGGGACAGGGGACCAACTATGGCTACACCTTC
.	TRBV7-9	.	TRBJ1-1	CSSSRRQREAFF	TGTTCCAGCAGCCGTAGACAGCGTGAAGCTTTCTTT
few	TRBV6-1	.	TRBJ2-7	CASSEGGGAGHEQYF	TGTGCCAGCAGTGAAGGTGGGGGGGCTGGTCACGAGCAGTACTTC
.	TRBV4-2	TRBD2	TRBJ2-1	CASSQALAGVGQFF	TGTGCCAGCAGCCAAGCTCTAGCGGGAGTGGGGCAGTTCTTC
.	TRBV7-7	TRBD1	TRBJ2-1	CASSLATGGIDEQFF	TGTGCTAGCAGCTTGGCGACAGGGGGTATAGATGAGCAGTTCTTC
.	TRBV9	TRBD2	TRBJ2-5	CAPEQREWEQETQYF	TGTGCCCCAGAACAGCGGGAGTGGGAACAAGAGACCCAGTACTTC
.	TRBV7-6	TRBD1	TRBJ1-3	CASTIKQGPSGNTIYF	TGTGCCAGCACCATCAAACAGGGGCCCTCTGGAAACACCATATATTTT
.	TRBV11-2	TRBD1	TRBJ1-5	CASSPGTGGQPQHF	TGTGCCAGCAGCCCCGGGACAGGGGGTCAGCCCCAGCATTTT
.	TRBV4-3	TRBD1	TRBJ2-7	CASSQTGEGVYEQYF	TGCGCCAGCAGCCAGACAGGGGAAGGGGTCTACGAGCAGTACTTC
.	TRBV9	.	TRBJ2-1	CASSVQPGNEQFF	TGTGCCAGCAGCGTCCAACCGGGCAATGAGCAGTTCTTC
.	TRBV7-9	.	TRBJ2-3	CASSQGTSNTQYF	TGTGCCAGCTCACAGGGCACCTCCAATACGCAGTATTTT
.	TRBV28	.	TRBJ2-2	CAGSTGNTGELFF	TGTGCCGGATCTACAGGGAACACCGGGGAGCTGTTTTTT
.	TRBV14	.	TRBJ2-1	CASSQTTSPREQFF	TGTGCCAGCAGCCAAACCACTAGTCCTCGGGAGCAGTTCTTC
.	TRBV6-5	TRBD1	TRBJ2-3	CASSWAGGPDTQYF	TGTGCCAGCAGTTGGGCAGGGGGCCCAGATACGCAGTATTTT
.	TRBV14	TRBD1	TRBJ2-1	CASSQDWSTGWGNEQFF	TGTGCCAGCAGCCAAGATTGGTCGACAGGGTGGGGCAATGAGCAGTTCTTC
.	TRBV29-1	TRBD2	TRBJ2-1	CSVDLLAAPTNEQFF	TGCAGCGTTGACCTACTAGCGGCGCCTACCAATGAGCAGTTCTTC
.	TRBV5-1	.	TRBJ2-1	CASSDWTGRKDEQFF	TGCGCCAGCAGCGACTGGACTGGCAGGAAGGATGAGCAGTTCTTC
.	TRBV19	TRBD2	TRBJ2-3	CASSNPGTSSFTDTQYF	TGTGCCAGTAGTAACCCCGGGACTAGCAGTTTCACAGATACGCAGTATTTT
.	TRBV11-3	TRBD2	TRBJ2-2	CASSFSSGINTGELFF	TGTGCCAGCAGCTTCTCTAGCGGGATTAACACCGGGGAGCTGTTTTTT
.	TRBV4-2	TRBD1	TRBJ2-5	CASSQAQGVGSTRMETQYF	TGTGCCAGCAGCCAAGCACAGGGGGTCGGGAGCACACGGATGGAGACCCAGTACTTC
.	TRBV7-9	TRBD1	TRBJ2-3	CASSFGDRDRAGDTQYF	TGTGCCAGCAGCTTTGGGGACCGGGACAGGGCAGGAGATACGCAGTATTTT
.	TRBV7-8	TRBD2	TRBJ2-5	CASSLDQAGARGTQYF	TGTGCCAGCAGCTTAGATCAAGCGGGGGCCCGGGGGACCCAGTACTTC
few	TRBV6-6	.	TRBJ2-7	CASSYAVSSYEQYF	TGTGCCAGCAGTTACGCCGTTAGCTCCTACGAGCAGTACTTC
once	TRBV15	.	TRBJ1-1	CATSREGTRTEAFF	TGTGCCACCAGCAGAGAAGGGACTAGGACTGAAGCTTTCTTT
.	TRBV28	TRBD1	TRBJ1-2	CASSPGQGNYGYTF	TGTGCCAGCAGTCCGGGACAGGGGAACTATGGCTACACCTTC
.	TRBV19	.	TRBJ2-1	CASSPQRWAGDDNEQFF	TGTGCCAGTAGTCCGCAAAGGTGGGCGGGCGACGACAATGAGCAGTTCTTC